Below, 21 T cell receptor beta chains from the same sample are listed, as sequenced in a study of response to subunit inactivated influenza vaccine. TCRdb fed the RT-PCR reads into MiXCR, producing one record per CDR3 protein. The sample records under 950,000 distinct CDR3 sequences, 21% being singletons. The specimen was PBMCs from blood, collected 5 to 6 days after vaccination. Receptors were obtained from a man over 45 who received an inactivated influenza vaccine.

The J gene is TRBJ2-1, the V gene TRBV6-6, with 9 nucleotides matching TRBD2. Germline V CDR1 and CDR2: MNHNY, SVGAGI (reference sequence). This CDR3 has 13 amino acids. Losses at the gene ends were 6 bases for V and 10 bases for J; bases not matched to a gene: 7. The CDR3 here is CASSASGNGEQFF. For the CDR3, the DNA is TGTGCCAGCAGCGCTAGCGGGAACGGGGAGCAGTTCTTC.

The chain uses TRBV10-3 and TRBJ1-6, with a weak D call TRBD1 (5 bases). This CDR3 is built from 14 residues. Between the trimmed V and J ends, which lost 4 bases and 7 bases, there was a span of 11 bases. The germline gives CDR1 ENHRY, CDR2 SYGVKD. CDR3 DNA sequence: TGTGCCATCAGTGCCGGGACTAGGAATTCACCCCTCCACTTT. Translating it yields CAISAGTRNSPLHF.

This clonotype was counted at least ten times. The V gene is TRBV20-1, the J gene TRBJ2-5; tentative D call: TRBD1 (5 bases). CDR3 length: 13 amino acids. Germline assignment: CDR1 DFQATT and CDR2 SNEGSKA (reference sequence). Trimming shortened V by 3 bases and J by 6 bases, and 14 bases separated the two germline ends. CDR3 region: CSASPRVLKTQYF. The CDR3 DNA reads TGCAGTGCTAGTCCCAGGGTTTTGAAGACCCAGTACTTC.

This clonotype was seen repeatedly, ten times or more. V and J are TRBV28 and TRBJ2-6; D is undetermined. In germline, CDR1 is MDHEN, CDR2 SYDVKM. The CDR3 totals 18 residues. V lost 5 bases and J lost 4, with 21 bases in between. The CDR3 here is CASSPRILGLLGANVLTF. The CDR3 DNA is TGTGCCAGCAGTCCCAGGATTTTAGGCCTCCTCGGGGCCAACGTCCTGACTTTC.

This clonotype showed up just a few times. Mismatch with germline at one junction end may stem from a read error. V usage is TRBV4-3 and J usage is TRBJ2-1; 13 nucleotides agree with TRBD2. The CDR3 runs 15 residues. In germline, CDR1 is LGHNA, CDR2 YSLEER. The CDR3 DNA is TGCGCCAGCAGCCAAGATTTGGCGACTAGCGGGAGGCGACACTTC. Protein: CASSQDLATSGRRHF.

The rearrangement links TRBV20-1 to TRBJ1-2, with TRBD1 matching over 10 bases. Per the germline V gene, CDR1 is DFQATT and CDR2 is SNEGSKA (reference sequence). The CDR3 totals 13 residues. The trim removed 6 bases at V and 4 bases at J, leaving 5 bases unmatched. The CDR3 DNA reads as TGCAGTGCATTGACAGGGGGCGTCTATGGCTACACCTTC. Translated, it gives CSALTGGVYGYTF.

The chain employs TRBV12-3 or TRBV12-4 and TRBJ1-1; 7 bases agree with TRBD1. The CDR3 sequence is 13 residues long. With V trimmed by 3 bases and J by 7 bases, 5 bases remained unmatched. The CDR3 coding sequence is TGTGCCAGCAGTTTGGCGCGGGACAGTGAAGCTTTCTTT. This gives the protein CASSLARDSEAFF.

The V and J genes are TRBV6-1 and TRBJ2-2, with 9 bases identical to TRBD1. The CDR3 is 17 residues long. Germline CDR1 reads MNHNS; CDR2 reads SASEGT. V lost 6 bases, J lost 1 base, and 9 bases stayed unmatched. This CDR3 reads CASRGKPGQGNTGELFF. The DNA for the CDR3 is TGTGCCAGCAGGGGGAAGCCGGGACAGGGGAACACCGGGGAGCTGTTTTTT.

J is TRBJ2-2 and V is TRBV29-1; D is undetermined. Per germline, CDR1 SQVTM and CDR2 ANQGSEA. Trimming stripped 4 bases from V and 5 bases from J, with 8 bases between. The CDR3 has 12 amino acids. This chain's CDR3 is CSVGQSTGELFF. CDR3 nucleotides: TGCAGCGTTGGGCAGTCGACCGGGGAGCTGTTTTTT.

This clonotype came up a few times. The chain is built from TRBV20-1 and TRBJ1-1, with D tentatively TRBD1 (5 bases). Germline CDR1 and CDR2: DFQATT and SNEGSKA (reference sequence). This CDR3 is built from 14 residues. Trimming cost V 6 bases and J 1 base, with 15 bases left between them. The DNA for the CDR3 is TGCAGTGCCCACTCGGGACTCCGGAACACTGAAGCTTTCTTT. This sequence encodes CSAHSGLRNTEAFF.

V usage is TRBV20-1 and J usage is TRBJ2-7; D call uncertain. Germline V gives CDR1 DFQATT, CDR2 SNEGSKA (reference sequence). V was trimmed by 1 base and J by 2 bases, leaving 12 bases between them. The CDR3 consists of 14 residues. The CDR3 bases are TGCAGTGCTAGAGGAAGGCCCGGCCCCTACGAGCAGTACTTC. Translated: CSARGRPGPYEQYF.

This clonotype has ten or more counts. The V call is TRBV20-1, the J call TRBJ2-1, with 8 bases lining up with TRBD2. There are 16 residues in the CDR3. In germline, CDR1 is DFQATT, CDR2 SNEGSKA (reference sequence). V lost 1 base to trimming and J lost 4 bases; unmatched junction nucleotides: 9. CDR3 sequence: CSARGSGTRGYNEQFF. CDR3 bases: TGCAGTGCTAGAGGGTCGGGGACTAGGGGGTACAATGAGCAGTTCTTC.

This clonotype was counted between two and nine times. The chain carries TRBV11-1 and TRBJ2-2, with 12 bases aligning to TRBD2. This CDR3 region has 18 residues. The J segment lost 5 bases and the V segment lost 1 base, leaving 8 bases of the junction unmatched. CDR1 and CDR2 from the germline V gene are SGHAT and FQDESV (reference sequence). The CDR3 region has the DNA TGTGCCAGCAGCTTAGTCGTCGGACTAGCGGGACCTACCGGGGAGCTGTTTTTT. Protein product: CASSLVVGLAGPTGELFF.

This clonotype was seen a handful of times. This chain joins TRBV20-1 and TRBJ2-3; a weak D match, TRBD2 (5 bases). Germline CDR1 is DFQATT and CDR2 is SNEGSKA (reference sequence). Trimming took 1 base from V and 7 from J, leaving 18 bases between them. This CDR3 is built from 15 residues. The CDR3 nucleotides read TGCAGTGCTAGAGCCGGAGAGCGGCCAGTGAATACGCAGTATTTT. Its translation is CSARAGERPVNTQYF.

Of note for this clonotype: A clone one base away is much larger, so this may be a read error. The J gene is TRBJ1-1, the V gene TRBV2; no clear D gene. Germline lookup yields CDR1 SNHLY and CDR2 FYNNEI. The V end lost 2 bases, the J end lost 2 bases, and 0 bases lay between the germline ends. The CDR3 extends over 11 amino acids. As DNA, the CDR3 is TGTGCCAGCAGTGAAAACACTGAAGCTTTCTTT. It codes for CASSENTEAFF.

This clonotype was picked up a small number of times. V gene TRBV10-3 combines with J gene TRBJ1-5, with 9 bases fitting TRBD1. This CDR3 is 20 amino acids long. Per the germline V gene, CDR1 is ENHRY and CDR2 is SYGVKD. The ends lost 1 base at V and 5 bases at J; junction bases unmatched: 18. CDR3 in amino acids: CAISEFPFSRDREQHQPQHF. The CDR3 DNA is TGTGCCATCAGTGAGTTCCCGTTTTCCCGGGACAGGGAGCAACATCAGCCCCAGCATTTT.

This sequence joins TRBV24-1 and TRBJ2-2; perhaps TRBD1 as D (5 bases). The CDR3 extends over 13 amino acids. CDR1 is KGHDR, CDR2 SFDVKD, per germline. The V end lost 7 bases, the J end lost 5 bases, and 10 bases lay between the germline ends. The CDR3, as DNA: TGTGCCACCAGCCAGGGTGTTACCGGGGAGCTGTTTTTT. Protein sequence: CATSQGVTGELFF.

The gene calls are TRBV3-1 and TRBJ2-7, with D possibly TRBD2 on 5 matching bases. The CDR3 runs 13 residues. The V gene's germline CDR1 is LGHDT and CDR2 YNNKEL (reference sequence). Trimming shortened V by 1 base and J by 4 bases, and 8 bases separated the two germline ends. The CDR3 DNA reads TGTGCCAGCAGCCAAGTTGAGGGTTACGAGCAGTACTTC. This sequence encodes CASSQVEGYEQYF.

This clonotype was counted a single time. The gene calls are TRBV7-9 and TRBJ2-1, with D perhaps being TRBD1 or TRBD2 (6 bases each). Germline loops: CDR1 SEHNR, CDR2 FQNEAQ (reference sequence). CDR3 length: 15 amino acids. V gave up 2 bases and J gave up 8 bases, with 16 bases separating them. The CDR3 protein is CASSLRRGTDDEQFF. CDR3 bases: TGTGCCAGCAGCTTAAGGAGGGGGACGGACGATGAGCAGTTCTTC.

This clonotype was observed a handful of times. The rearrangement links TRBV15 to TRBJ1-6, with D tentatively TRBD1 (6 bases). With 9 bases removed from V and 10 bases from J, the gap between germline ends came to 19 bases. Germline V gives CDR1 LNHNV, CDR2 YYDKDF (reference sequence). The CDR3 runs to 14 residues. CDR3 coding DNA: TGTGCCACATCAGCAGGGGAACTCGCCTCACCCCTCCACTTT. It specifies CATSAGELASPLHF.

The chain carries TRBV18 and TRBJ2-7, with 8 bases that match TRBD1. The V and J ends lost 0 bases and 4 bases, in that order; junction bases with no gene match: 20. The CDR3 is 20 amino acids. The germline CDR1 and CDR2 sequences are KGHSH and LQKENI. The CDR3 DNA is TGTGCCAGCTCACCACCGGGGACAGGTTTCTTAGGAAGGAACGTGTACGAGCAGTACTTC. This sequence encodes CASSPPGTGFLGRNVYEQYF. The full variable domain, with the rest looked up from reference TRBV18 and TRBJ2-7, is NAGVMQNPRHLVRRRGQEARLRCSPMKGHSHVYWYRQLPEEGLKFMVYLQKENIIDESGMPKERFSAEFPKEGPSILRIQQVVRGDSAAYFCASSPPGTGFLGRNVYEQYFGPGTRLTVT.